These 5 T cell receptor beta chains originate from one sample sequenced in a study of T cells after yellow fever vaccination. TCRdb processed the 5' RACE reads anew with MiXCR; each CDR3 protein has one entry. This sample has over 35,000 distinct CDR3 sequences, with roughly 6.4% found just once. The sample here was PBMCs, either bulk or a sorted T-cell subset (CD4+, CD8+, memory, or dextramer-sorted; not recorded which), taken 45 days after the yellow fever booster vaccination. All receptors derive from a man aged 30 to 39 who received the YFV17D yellow fever vaccine.

Details on this clonotype: In this CDR3 the conserved last residue, phenylalanine or tryptophan, is missing, so a read error is likely. The V and J genes are TRBV7-9 and TRBJ2-1; D might be TRBD2 (5 bases). CDR1 and CDR2 (germline): SEHNR, FQNEAQ (reference sequence). The CDR3 totals 14 residues. With 7 bases removed from V and 4 bases from J, the gap between germline ends came to 14 bases. CDR3 sequence: CASTTRETYNEQFS. CDR3 in DNA: TGTGCCAGCACCACCCGGGAAACGTACAATGAGCAGTTCTCC.

Only a few counts were recorded for this clonotype. This chain links TRBV20-1 with TRBJ2-5; perhaps TRBD1 as D (5 bases). The CDR3 runs 14 residues. V shed 3 bases and J shed 3 bases, with 14 bases lying between them. Germline-derived CDR1 and CDR2 are DFQATT and SNEGSKA (reference sequence). The CDR3, as DNA: TGCAGTGCTAGTGCCCAGGGTGGGGAAGAGACCCAGTACTTC. It encodes CSASAQGGEETQYF.

The rearrangement links TRBV19 to TRBJ1-2; a possible D gene is TRBD1 (5 bases). This CDR3 comprises 16 residues. The germline V gene encodes CDR1 LNHDA and CDR2 SQIVND (reference sequence). V was pared by 7 bases and J by 4 bases, with 22 bases between. This CDR3 reads CASTSLSRDLPYGYTF. CDR3 nucleotide sequence: TGTGCCAGTACCTCCCTTTCCCGGGACCTCCCCTATGGCTACACCTTC.

This clonotype was counted ten times or more. The chain employs TRBV4-3 and TRBJ2-5; 8 bases match TRBD1. Germline V gene lookup returns CDR1 LGHNA and CDR2 YSLEER. J gave up 1 base and V 1 base, and 14 bases lay outside the gene matches. The CDR3 has 19 residues. CDR3 DNA sequence: TGCGCCAGCAGCCAAGGTTACCCCCTTGGCAGGGGGCCCCAAGAGACCCAGTACTTC. Translated, it gives CASSQGYPLGRGPQETQYF.

This clonotype came up many times. V usage is TRBV29-1 and J usage is TRBJ1-2, with D perhaps matching TRBD1 (5 bases). This CDR3 contains 11 residues. Trimming took 5 bases from V and 4 from J, leaving 8 bases between them. Germline loops: CDR1 SQVTM, CDR2 ANQGSEA. The CDR3 DNA sequence: TGCAGCGTTCGGGACGGCTATGGCTACACCTTC. As protein: CSVRDGYGYTF.